This TCR beta chain was found in a study of response to subunit inactivated influenza vaccine. As for this clonotype: Its antigen remains unknown.

Each CDR3 protein is one row after TCRdb ran MiXCR on the RT-PCR reads. The sample shows about 540,000 distinct CDR3 sequences, around 21% of them seen only once. The study, taken as a whole, reports: Authors proposed each seasonal influenza vaccination draws in few new T cells.

The CDR3 consists of 15 residues. V lost 2 bases and J 0 bases, leaving 12 bases between the germline ends. Germline V CDR1 and CDR2: SGHRS, YFSETQ. This sample also belongs to another study, concerning T cells expressing NK-cell markers. As that study records: The TCR beta cDNA came from 5'RACE template switching with UMIs. Of eight sequenced donors, seven were HCMV-seropositive and one HCMV-seronegative. In about six donors, dominant CD3+CD56+NKG2C+ clonotypes ranked among the top 10 CD8+ clonotypes. The leading position in the CD3+CD56-NKG2C+ fraction of several donors also went to these clonotypes.

The sequence was collected from a man between 45 and 60 years old who received an inactivated influenza vaccine. Sequenced material: CD4+ T cells sorted from PBMCs, taken approximately 12 days after vaccination. This chain joins TRBV5-1 and TRBJ2-7, with D maybe TRBD1 (6 bases). The CDR3 DNA reads as TGCGCCAGCAGCTTACAGGGCCAAAGCTCCTACGAGCAGTACTTC. It codes for CASSLQGQSSYEQYF.